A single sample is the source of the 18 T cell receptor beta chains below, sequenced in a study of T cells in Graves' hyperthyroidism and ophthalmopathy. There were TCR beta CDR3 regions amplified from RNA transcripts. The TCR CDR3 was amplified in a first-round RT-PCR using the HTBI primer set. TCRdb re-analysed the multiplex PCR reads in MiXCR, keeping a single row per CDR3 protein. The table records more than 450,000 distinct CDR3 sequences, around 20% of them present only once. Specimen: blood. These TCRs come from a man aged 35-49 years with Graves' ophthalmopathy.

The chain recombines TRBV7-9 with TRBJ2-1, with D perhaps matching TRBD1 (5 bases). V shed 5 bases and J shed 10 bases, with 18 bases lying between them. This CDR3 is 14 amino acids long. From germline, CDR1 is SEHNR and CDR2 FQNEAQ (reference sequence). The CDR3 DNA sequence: TGTGCCAGCAGCCCACCCCTTGGGGCTAGGGAGCAGTTCTTC. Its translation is CASSPPLGAREQFF.

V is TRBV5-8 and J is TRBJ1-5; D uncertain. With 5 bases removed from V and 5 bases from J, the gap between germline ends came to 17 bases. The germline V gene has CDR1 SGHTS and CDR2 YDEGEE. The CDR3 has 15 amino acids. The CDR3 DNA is TGTGCCAGCAGTAACCCGGACGGCTACCATCAGCCCCAGCATTTT. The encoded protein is CASSNPDGYHQPQHF.

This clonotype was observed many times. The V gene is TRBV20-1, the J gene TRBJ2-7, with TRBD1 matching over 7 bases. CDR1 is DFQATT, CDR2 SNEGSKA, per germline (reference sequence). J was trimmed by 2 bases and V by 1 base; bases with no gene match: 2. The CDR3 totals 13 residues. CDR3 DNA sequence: TGCAGTGCTAGAGGGGGGACAGCCTACGAGCAGTACTTC. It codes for CSARGGTAYEQYF.

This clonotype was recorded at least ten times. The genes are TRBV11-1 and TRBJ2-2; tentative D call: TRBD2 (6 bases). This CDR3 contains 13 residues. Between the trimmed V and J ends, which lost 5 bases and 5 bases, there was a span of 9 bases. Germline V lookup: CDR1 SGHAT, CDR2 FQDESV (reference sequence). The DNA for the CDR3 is TGTGCCAGCAGCAAGGGGACTACCGGGGAGCTGTTTTTT. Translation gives CASSKGTTGELFF.

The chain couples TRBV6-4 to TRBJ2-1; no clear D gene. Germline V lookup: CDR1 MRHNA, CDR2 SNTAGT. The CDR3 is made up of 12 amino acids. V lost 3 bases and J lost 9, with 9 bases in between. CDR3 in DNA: TGTGCCAGCAGTGAGGTCAAGGGTGAGCAGTTCTTC. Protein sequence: CASSEVKGEQFF.

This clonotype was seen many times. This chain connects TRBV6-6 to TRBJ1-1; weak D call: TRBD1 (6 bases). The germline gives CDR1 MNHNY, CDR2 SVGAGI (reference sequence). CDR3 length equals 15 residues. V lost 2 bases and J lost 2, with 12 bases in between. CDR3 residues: CASSYGVQGNTEAFF. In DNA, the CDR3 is TGTGCCAGCAGTTACGGCGTACAGGGTAACACTGAAGCTTTCTTT.

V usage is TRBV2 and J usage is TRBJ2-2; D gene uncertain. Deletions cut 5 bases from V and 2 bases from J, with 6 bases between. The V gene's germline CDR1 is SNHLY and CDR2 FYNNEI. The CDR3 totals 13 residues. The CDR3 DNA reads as TGTGCCAGCAGTTTAGAAAACACCGGGGAGCTGTTTTTT. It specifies CASSLENTGELFF.

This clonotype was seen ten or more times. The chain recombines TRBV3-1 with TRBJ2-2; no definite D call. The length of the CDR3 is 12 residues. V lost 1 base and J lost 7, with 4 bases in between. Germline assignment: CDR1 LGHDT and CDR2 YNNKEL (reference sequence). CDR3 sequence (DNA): TGTGCCAGCAGCCAAGGGTTCGGGGAGCTGTTTTTT. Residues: CASSQGFGELFF. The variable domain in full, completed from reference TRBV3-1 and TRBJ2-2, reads DTAVSQTPKYLVTQMGNDKSIKCEQNLGHDTMYWYKQDSKKFLKIMFSYNNKELIINETVPNRFSPKSPDKAHLNLHINSLELGDSAVYFCASSQGFGELFFGEGSRLTVL.

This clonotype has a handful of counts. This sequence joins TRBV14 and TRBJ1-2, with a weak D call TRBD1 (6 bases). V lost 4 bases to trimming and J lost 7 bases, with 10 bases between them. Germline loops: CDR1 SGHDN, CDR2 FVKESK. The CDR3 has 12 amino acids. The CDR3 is CASSRTGSGYTF. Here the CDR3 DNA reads TGTGCCAGCAGCCGAACAGGGAGTGGCTACACCTTC.

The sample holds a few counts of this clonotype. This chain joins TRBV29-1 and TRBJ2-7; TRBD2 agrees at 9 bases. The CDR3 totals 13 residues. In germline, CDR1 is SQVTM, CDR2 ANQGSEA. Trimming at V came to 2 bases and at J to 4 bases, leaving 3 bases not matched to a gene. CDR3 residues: CSVELAGNYEQYF. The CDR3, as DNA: TGCAGCGTTGAACTAGCGGGAAATTACGAGCAGTACTTC.

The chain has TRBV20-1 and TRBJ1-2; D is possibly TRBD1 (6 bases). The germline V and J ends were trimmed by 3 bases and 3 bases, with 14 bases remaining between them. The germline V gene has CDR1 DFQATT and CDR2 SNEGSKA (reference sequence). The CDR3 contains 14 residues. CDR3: CSASSDRRDYGYTF. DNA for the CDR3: TGCAGTGCTAGCTCCGACAGGCGGGACTATGGCTACACCTTC.

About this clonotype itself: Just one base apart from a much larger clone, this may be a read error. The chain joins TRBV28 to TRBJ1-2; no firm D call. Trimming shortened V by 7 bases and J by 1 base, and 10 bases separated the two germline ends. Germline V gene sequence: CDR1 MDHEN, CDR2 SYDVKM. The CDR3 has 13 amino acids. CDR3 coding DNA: TGTGCCAGCAAAGAAGGGTTTAACTATGGCTACACCTTC. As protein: CASKEGFNYGYTF.

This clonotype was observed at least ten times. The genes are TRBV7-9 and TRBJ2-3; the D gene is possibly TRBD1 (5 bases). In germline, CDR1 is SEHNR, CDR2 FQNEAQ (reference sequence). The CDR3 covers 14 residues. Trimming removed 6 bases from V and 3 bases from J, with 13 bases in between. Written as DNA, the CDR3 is TGTGCCAGCAGTCACCCTCAGGGTACAGATACGCAGTATTTT. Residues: CASSHPQGTDTQYF.

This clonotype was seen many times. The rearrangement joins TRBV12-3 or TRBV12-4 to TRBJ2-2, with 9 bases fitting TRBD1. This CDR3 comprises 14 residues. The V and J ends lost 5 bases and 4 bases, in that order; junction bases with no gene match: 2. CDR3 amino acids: CASSLDRGTGELFF. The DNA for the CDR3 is TGTGCCAGCAGTCTGGACAGGGGCACCGGGGAGCTGTTTTTT.

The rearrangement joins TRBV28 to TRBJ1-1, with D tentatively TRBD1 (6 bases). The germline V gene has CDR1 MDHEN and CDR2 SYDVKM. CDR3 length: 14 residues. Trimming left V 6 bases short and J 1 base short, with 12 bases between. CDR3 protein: CASRGGGPNTEAFF. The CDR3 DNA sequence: TGTGCCAGCAGGGGGGGGGGCCCGAACACTGAAGCTTTCTTT.

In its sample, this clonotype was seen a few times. The CDR3 reads CSVGERYTGELFF. CDR3 bases: TGCAGCGTCGGCGAGCGATACACCGGGGAGCTGTTTTTT. This chain connects TRBV29-1 to TRBJ2-2; D gene uncertain. V lost 6 bases and J 3 bases, leaving 11 bases between the germline ends. The CDR3 has 13 amino acids. CDR1 is SQVTM and CDR2 is ANQGSEA in the germline V gene.

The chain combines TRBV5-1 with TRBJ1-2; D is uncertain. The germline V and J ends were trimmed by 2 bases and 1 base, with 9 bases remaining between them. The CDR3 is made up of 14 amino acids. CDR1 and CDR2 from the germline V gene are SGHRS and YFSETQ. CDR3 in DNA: TGCGCCAGCAGCTTTGGCGGGAATAACTATGGCTACACCTTC. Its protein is CASSFGGNNYGYTF.

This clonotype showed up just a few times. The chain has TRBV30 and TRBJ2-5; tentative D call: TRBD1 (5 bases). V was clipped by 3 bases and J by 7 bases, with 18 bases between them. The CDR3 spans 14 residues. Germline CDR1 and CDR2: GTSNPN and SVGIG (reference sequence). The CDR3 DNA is TGTGCCTGGAGATATGCCGTGGCCCAGGGGACCCAGTACTTC. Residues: CAWRYAVAQGTQYF.